This paragraph covers one T cell receptor (beta chain) sequence. Per the authors' pipeline: Reference gene primer amplification gave estimated nucleated cell counts. Libraries were prepared by immunoSEQ multiplex PCR; TCRdb keeps only in-frame clonotypes and omits some of them. That table gives V, J and clone size, and the DNA gave D and trimming. Of 200,000 or so clones in the sample, approximately 86% were seen once. The data are from a study of blood T cell repertoires in COVID-19. Across the whole study: COVID-19 samples, acute and convalescent, were from the United States, Italy and Spain. The cDNA or gDNA used as material had been derived from T cells, B-cell-depleted T cells, or PBMCs.

J lost 5 bases, V lost 1 base, and 2 bases had no gene match. Germline V gene lookup returns CDR1 LGHDT and CDR2 YNNKEL (reference sequence). The CDR3 sequence is 14 residues long. What was sequenced was peripheral blood. The receptor comes from a man between 65 and 79 years old with active or convalescent COVID-19. The gene calls are TRBV3-1 (or the pseudogene TRBV3-2) and TRBJ2-7; 10 positions agree with TRBD1. CDR3 bases: TGTGCCAGCAGCCAAGGGGACAGGGGTCACGAGCAGTACTTC. It encodes CASSQGDRGHEQYF.